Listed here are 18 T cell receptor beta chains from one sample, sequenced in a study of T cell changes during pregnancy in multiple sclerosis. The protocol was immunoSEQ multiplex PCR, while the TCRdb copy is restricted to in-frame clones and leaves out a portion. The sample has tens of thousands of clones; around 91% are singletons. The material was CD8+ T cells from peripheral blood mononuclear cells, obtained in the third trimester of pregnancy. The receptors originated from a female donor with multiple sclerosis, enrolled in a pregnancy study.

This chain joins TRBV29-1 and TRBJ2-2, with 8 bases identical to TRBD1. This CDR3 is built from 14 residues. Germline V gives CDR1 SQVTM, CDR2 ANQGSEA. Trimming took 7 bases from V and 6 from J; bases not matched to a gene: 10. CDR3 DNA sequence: TGCAGCGCCTCCCGGACAGGGACCGCCGGGGAGCTGTTTTTT. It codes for CSASRTGTAGELFF.

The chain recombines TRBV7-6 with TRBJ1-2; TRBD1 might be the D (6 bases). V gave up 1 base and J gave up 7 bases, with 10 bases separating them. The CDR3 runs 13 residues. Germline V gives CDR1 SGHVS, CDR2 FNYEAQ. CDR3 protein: CASSLVGGLGYTF. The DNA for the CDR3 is TGTGCCAGCAGCTTAGTGGGGGGGCTTGGCTACACCTTC.

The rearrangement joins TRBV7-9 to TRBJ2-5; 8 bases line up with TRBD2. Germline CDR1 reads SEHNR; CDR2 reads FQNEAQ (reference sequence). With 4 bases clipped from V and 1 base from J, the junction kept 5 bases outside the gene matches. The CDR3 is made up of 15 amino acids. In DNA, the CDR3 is TGTGCCAGCAGCTCCCCGGGGGGGCCCCAAGAGACCCAGTACTTC. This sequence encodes CASSSPGGPQETQYF.

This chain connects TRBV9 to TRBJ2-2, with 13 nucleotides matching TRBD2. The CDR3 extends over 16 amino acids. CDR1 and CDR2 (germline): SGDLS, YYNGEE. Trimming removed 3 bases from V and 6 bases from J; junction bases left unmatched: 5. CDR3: CASSDTSGGDAGELFF. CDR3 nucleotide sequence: TGTGCCAGCAGCGATACTAGCGGGGGGGATGCCGGGGAGCTGTTTTTT.

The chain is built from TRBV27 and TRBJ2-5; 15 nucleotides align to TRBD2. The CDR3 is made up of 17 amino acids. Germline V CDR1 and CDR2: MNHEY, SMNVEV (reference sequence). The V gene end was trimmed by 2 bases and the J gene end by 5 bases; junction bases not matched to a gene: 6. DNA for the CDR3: TGTGCCAGCAGTTTAGGACTAGCGGGGGGGCTGGCGGAGACCCAGTACTTC. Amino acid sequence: CASSLGLAGGLAETQYF.

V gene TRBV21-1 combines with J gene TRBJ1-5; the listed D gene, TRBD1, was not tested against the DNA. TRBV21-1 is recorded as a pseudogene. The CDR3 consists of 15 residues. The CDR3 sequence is CASSWGRGGNQPQHF. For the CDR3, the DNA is TGTGCCAGCAGCTGGGGGCGCGGCGGGAATCAGCCCCAGCATTTT.

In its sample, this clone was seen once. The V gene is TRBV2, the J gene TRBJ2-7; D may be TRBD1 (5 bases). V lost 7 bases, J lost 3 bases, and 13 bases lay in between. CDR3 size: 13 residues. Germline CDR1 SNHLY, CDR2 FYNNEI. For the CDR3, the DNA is TGTGCCAGCACCCCAGGGTCTTTCTACGAGCAGTACTTC. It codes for CASTPGSFYEQYF.

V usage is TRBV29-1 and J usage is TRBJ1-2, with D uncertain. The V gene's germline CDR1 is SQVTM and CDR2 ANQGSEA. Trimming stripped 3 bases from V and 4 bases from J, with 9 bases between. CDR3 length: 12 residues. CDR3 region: CSVDGLSYGYTF. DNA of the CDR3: TGCAGCGTTGATGGACTGAGCTATGGCTACACCTTC. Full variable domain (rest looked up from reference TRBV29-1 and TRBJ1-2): SAVISQKPSRDICQRGTSLTIQCQVDSQVTMMFWYRQQPGQSLTLIATANQGSEATYESGFVIDKFPISRPNLTFSTLTVSNMSPEDSSIYLCSVDGLSYGYTFGSGTRLTVV.

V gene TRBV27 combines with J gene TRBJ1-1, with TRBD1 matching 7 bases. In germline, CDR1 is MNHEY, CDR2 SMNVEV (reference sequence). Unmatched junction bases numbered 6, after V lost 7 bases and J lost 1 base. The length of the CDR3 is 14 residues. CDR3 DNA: TGTGCCAGCACACCCGGGACAGCGAACACTGAAGCTTTCTTT. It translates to CASTPGTANTEAFF.

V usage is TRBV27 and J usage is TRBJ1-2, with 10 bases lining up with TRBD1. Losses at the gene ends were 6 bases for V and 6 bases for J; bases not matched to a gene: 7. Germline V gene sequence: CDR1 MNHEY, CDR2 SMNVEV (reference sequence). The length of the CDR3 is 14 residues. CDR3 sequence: CASSSLDRGNGYTF. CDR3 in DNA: TGTGCCAGCAGCTCACTGGACAGGGGGAATGGCTACACCTTC.

The CDR3 DNA reads TGTGCCTGGAGTGAAATAGGGAGTCAGCCCCAGCATTTT. It yields the protein CAWSEIGSQPQHF. The genes are TRBV30 and TRBJ1-5; D gene ambiguous. From germline, CDR1 is GTSNPN and CDR2 SVGIG (reference sequence). The CDR3 is 13 amino acids. Trimming stripped 1 base from V and 6 bases from J, with 10 bases between. Complete variable domain (other parts from reference TRBV30 and TRBJ1-5): SQTIHQWPATLVQPVGSPLSLECTVEGTSNPNLYWYRQAAGRGLQLLFYSVGIGQISSEVPQNLSASRPQDRQFILSSKKLLLSDSGFYLCAWSEIGSQPQHFGDGTRLSIL.

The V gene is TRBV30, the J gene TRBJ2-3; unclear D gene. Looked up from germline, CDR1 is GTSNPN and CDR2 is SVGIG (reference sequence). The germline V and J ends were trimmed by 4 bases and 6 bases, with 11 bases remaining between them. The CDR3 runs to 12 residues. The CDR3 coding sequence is TGTGCCTGGACTCGCGGCCGGGATACGCAGTATTTT. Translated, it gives CAWTRGRDTQYF.

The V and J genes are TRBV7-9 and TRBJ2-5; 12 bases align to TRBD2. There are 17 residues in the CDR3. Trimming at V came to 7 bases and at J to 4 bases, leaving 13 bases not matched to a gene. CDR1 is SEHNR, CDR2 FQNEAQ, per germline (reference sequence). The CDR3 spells CASKGLAGGQERETQYF. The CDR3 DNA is TGTGCCAGCAAGGGCCTAGCGGGGGGGCAAGAGAGAGAGACCCAGTACTTC.

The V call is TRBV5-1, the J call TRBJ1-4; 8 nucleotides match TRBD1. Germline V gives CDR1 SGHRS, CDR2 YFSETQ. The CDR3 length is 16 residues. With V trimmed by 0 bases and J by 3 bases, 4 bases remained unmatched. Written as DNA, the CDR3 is TGCGCCAGCAGCTTGGGGCAGGGGGCGGCTAATGAAAAACTGTTTTTT. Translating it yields CASSLGQGAANEKLFF. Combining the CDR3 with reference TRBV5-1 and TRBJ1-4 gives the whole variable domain KAGVTQTPRYLIKTRGQQVTLSCSPISGHRSVSWYQQTPGQGLQFLFEYFSETQRNKGNFPGRFSGRQFSNSRSEMNVSTLELGDSALYLCASSLGQGAANEKLFFGSGTQLSVL.

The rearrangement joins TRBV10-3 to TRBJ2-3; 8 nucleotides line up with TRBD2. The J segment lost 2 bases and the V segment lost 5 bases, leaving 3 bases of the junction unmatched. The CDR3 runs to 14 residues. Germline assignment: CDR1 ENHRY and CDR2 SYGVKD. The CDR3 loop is CAISKAGDTDTQYF. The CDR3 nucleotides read TGTGCCATCAGTAAAGCGGGAGACACAGATACGCAGTATTTT.

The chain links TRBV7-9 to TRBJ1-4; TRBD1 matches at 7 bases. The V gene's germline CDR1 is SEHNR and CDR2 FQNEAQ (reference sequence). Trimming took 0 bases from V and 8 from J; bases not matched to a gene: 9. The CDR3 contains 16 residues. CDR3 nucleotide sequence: TGTGCCAGCAGCTTAGCCTATGACAGGGAAGGGGAAAAACTGTTTTTT. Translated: CASSLAYDREGEKLFF.

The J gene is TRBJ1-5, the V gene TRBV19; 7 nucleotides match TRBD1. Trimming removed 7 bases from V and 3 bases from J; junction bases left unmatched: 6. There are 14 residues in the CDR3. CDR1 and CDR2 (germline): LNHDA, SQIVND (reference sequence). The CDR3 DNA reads TGTGCCAGTACCCTTACAGGGGTCAATCAGCCCCAGCATTTT. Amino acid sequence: CASTLTGVNQPQHF.

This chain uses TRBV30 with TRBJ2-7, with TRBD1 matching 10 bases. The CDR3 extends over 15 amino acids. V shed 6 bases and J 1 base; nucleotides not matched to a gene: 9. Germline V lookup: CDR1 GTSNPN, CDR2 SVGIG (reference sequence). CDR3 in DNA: TGTGCCTGTCCGCCCCGGGACAGGGGATCCTACGAGCAGTACTTC. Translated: CACPPRDRGSYEQYF.